The clone carrying this T cell receptor (beta chain) came up a few times. Antigen: not known. MiXCR was run by TCRdb on the RT-PCR reads, yielding one entry per CDR3 protein. The data hold just under 550,000 distinct CDR3 sequences, with around 21% observed a single time. This CDR3 is 15 amino acids long. V dropped 2 bases and J dropped 1 base, with 6 bases sitting between them. CDR1 is SGHAT and CDR2 is FQNNGV in the germline V gene. This record comes from a study of response to subunit inactivated influenza vaccine. Study-wide results and caveats: With each seasonal influenza vaccination, the authors suggested, few new T cells are recruited.

The same sample was also studied in work on T cells expressing NK-cell markers. That paper states: 5'RACE template switching with UMIs produced the TCR beta cDNA. The TCR beta repertoires were obtained from sorted CD3+CD56+NKG2C+, CD3+CD56+NKG2C- and CD3+CD56-NKG2C+ T cells. As a fraction of CD8+ T cells, dominant NKG2C+ clonotypes reached roughly 1.0-7.5% in roughly 6 donors. These clonotypes also led the CD3+CD56-NKG2C+ fraction in a handful of donors.

The source of this sequence is a man aged 45-65 years who received an inactivated influenza vaccine. This specimen consisted of CD4+ T cells sorted from PBMCs, obtained about 12 days after vaccination. V is TRBV11-2 and J is TRBJ1-6, with D possibly matching TRBD1 (6 bases). CDR3 DNA sequence: TGTGCCAGCAGCTTACAGGGGTCCTATAATTCACCCCTCCACTTT. It specifies CASSLQGSYNSPLHF.